The 3 T cell receptor beta chains below come from one sample, sequenced in a study of cytomegalovirus exposure and HLA in healthy donors. With 60 Vbeta and 13 Jbeta primers, the PCR was carried out. TCRdb's copy holds only in-frame clones and misses some; the assay was immunoSEQ multiplex PCR. The sample includes about 140,000 clones, 82% of them seen just once. Sequencing used PBMCs. These receptors came from a man aged 18 to 30 in good health and CMV-seropositive.

V is TRBV11-2 and J is TRBJ1-1; D gene unclear. The CDR3 contains 15 residues. Trimming took off 5 bases at V and 2 bases at J, with 15 bases between the two ends. The germline V gene has CDR1 SGHAT and CDR2 FQNNGV. In nucleotides, the CDR3 is TGTGCCAGCAGCCAAACCACGACTGATAACACTGAAGCTTTCTTT. Its translation is CASSQTTTDNTEAFF.

The rearrangement uses TRBV27 and TRBJ1-6; D possibly corresponds to TRBD1 (6 bases). Germline lookup yields CDR1 MNHEY and CDR2 SMNVEV (reference sequence). V was pared by 5 bases and J by 7 bases, with 21 bases between. The CDR3 contains 17 residues. The CDR3 loop reads CASSTIQGRVGNSPLHF. CDR3 coding DNA: TGTGCCAGCAGTACCATACAGGGAAGGGTTGGGAATTCACCCCTCCACTTT.

This clone was picked up a small number of times. Here the CDR3 reads CASSETGIQETQYF. CDR3 DNA: TGTGCCAGCAGCGAGACAGGGATCCAAGAGACCCAGTACTTC. The rearrangement joins TRBV5-4 to TRBJ2-5; 7 bases map to TRBD1. Germline lookup yields CDR1 SGHNT and CDR2 YYREEE (reference sequence). CDR3 size: 14 residues. Germline trimming cut 4 bases from V and 1 base from J; bases unmatched to any gene: 4.